The T cell receptor beta chain under discussion was sequenced for a study of control samples from healthy donors and cancer patients. TCRdb's copy holds only in-frame clones and misses some; the assay was immunoSEQ multiplex PCR. The sample consists of some 45,000 clones, more than 85% of them appearing once. The germline gives CDR1 LGHNA, CDR2 YNFKEQ. V gave up 2 bases and J gave up 7 bases, with 12 bases separating them. This CDR3 region has 15 residues. Input material: PBMCs. V usage is TRBV4-2 and J usage is TRBJ1-6; D uncertain. The sequence was collected from a woman between 40 and 50 years old with head and neck cancer. The CDR3 protein is CASSQTSGGNSPLHF. CDR3 sequence (DNA): TGTGCCAGCAGCCAAACTTCAGGAGGAAATTCACCCCTCCACTTT.